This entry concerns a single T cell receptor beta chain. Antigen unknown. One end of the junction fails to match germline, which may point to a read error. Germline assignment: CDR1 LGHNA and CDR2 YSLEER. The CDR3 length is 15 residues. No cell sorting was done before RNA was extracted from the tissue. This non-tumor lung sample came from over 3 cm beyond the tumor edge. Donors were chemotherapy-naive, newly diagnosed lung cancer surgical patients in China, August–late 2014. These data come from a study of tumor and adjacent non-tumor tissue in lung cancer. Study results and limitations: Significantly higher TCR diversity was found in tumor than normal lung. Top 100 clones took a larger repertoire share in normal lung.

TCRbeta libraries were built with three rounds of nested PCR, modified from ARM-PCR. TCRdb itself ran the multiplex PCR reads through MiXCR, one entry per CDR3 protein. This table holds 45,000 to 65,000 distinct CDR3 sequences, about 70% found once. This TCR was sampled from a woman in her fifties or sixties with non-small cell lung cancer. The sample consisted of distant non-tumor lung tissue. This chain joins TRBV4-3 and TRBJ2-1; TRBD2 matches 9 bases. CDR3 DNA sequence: TGCGCCAGCAGCCCGAGCGGGAGGACTGGCGTTGAGCGGTTCTTC. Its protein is CASSPSGRTGVERFF.